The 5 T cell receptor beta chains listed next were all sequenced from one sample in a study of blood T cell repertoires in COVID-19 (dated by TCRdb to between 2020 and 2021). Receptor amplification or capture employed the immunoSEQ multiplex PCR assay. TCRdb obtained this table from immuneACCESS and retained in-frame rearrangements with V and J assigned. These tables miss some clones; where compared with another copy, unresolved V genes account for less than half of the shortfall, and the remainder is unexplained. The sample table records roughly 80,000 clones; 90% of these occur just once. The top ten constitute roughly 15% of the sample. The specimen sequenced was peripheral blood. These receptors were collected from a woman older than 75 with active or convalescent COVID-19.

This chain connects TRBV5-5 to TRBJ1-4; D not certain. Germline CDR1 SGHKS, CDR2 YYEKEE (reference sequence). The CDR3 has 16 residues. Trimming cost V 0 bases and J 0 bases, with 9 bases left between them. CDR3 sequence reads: CASSLDFRSTNEKLFF. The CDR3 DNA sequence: TGTGCCAGCAGCTTGGATTTCAGGTCAACTAATGAAAAACTGTTTTTT.

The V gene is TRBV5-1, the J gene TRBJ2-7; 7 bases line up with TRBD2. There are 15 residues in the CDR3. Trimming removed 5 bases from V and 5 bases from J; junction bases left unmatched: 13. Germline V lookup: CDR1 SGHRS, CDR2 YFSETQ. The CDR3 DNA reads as TGCGCCAGCAGGGCATCCTGGACTAGGGCCAACGAGCAGTACTTC. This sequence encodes CASRASWTRANEQYF.

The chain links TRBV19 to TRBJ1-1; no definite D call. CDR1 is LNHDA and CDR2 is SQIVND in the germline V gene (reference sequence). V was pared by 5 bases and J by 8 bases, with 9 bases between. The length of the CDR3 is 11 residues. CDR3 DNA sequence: TGTGCCAGTAGTGCCTATTTAGAAGCTTTCTTT. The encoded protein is CASSAYLEAFF.

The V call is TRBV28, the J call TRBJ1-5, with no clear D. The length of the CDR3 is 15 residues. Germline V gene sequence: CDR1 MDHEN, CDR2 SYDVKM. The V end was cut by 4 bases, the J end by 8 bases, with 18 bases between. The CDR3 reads CASSSGWALKKPQHF. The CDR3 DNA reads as TGTGCCAGCAGTTCGGGGTGGGCCCTGAAAAAGCCCCAGCATTTT.

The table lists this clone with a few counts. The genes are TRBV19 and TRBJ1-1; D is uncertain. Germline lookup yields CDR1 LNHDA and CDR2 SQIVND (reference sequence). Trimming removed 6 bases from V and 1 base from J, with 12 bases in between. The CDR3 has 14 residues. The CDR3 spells CASSPRRGNTEAFF. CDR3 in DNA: TGTGCCAGTAGCCCCCGGCGGGGGAACACTGAAGCTTTCTTT.